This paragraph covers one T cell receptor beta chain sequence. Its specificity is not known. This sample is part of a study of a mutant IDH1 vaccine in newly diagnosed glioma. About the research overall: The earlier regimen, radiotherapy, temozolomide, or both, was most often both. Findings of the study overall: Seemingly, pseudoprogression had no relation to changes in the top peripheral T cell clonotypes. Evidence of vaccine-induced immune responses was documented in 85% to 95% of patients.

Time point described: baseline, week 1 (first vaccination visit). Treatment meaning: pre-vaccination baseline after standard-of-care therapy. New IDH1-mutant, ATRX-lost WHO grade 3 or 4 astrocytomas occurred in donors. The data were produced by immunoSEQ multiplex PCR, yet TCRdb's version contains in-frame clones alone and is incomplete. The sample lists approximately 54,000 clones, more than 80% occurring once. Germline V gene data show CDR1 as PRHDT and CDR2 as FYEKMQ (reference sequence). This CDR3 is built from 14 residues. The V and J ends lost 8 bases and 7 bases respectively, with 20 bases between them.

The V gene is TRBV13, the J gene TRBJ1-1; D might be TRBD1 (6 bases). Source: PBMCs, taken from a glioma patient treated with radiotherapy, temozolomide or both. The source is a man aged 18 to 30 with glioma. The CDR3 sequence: CASGLQGGDVEAFF. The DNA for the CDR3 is TGTGCCAGCGGACTACAGGGAGGCGACGTTGAAGCTTTCTTT.